A single sample is the source of the 15 T cell receptor beta chains below, sequenced in a study of blood T cell repertoires in COVID-19. Using immunoSEQ multiplex PCR, the repertoire was profiled, and TCRdb retains in-frame clones only, with some absent. The repertoire holds around 190,000 clones, roughly 80% seen once, with roughly 9.6% in the top ten. The sequenced material came from peripheral blood. These receptors were obtained from a woman aged 40 to 50 with COVID-19, enrolled during active disease.

This chain connects TRBV28 to TRBJ2-5, with 15 positions matching TRBD2. The CDR3 extends over 16 amino acids. V trimming: 5 bases; J trimming: 2 bases; junction bases outside the gene matches: 3. The germline V gene has CDR1 MDHEN and CDR2 SYDVKM. The CDR3: CASSMGLAGGQETQYF. CDR3 DNA sequence: TGTGCCAGCAGTATGGGACTAGCGGGAGGACAAGAGACCCAGTACTTC.

For the CDR3, the DNA is TGTGCCAGCAGGACTCTAGTAGAAGAGACCCAGTACTTC. The encoded protein is CASRTLVEETQYF. This chain uses TRBV12-3 or TRBV12-4 with TRBJ2-5; D not certain. Trimming removed 6 bases from V and 3 bases from J, with 11 bases in between. The CDR3 loop spans 13 amino acids.

Of note for this clone: Distinct nucleotide sequences in the sample also encode this CDR3. The chain uses TRBV30 and TRBJ1-5; TRBD1 is a possible D gene (6 bases). Trimming cost V 2 bases and J 7 bases, with 21 bases left between them. The CDR3 contains 16 residues. Germline V gives CDR1 GTSNPN, CDR2 SVGIG (reference sequence). CDR3 nucleotide sequence: TGTGCCTGGAGTCAGCATTCGGGGGGAGGGGGGCAGCCCCAGCATTTT. This sequence encodes CAWSQHSGGGGQPQHF.

The chain links TRBV19 to TRBJ2-2; perhaps TRBD1 as D (5 bases). V shed 4 bases and J shed 6 bases, with 9 bases lying between them. CDR1 is LNHDA and CDR2 is SQIVND in the germline V gene (reference sequence). This CDR3 contains 13 residues. The CDR3 spells CASSKGNPGELFF. The DNA of the CDR3 is TGTGCCAGTAGTAAGGGGAATCCCGGGGAGCTGTTTTTT.

The chain has TRBV6-5 and TRBJ2-5; D gene unclear. Trimming removed 5 bases at V and 0 bases at J, with 7 bases between. Germline lookup yields CDR1 MNHEY and CDR2 SVGAGI. This CDR3 is 13 amino acids long. Here the CDR3 DNA reads TGTGCCAGCAGTCTCAGGTACCAAGAGACCCAGTACTTC. It encodes CASSLRYQETQYF.

The rearrangement links TRBV7-2 to TRBJ2-1; maybe TRBD1 (5 bases). The CDR3 loop spans 14 amino acids. V was cut by 4 bases and J by 9 bases, with 16 bases left in between. Germline CDR1 is SGHTA and CDR2 is FQGNSA. CDR3 bases: TGTGCCAGCAGCTCACCCTCCCGACAGACTGAGCAGTTCTTC. Amino acid sequence: CASSSPSRQTEQFF. Filled out from reference TRBV7-2 and TRBJ2-1, the complete variable domain reads GAGVSQSPSNKVTEKGKDVELRCDPISGHTALYWYRQSLGQGLEFLIYFQGNSAPDKSGLPSDRFSAERTGGSVSTLTIQRTQQEDSAVYLCASSSPSRQTEQFFGPGTRLTVL.

This sequence joins TRBV19 and TRBJ2-4; TRBD1 matches at 10 bases. Trimming cost V 7 bases and J 5 bases; bases outside gene matches: 8. The CDR3 consists of 15 residues. Germline V gene data show CDR1 as LNHDA and CDR2 as SQIVND (reference sequence). The CDR3 is CASKPKTGGENIQYF. For the CDR3, the DNA is TGTGCCAGTAAGCCGAAGACAGGGGGCGAAAACATTCAGTACTTC.

V is TRBV5-1 and J is TRBJ1-1; unclear D gene. With 1 base removed from V and 0 bases from J, the gap between germline ends came to 13 bases. Germline CDR1 reads SGHRS; CDR2 reads YFSETQ. The CDR3 contains 16 residues. As DNA, the CDR3 is TGCGCCAGCAGCTTGCGACCAGGCAACATGAACACTGAAGCTTTCTTT. The encoded protein is CASSLRPGNMNTEAFF.

The V call is TRBV11-2, the J call TRBJ1-5, with TRBD1 matching over 7 bases. Germline V CDR1 and CDR2: SGHAT, FQNNGV. CDR3 length: 17 amino acids. V was clipped by 1 base and J by 4 bases; unmatched bases: 10. The CDR3 region has the DNA TGTGCCAGCAGCTTAGGAGTAACTGGACAGGAAAATCAGCCCCAGCATTTT. It specifies CASSLGVTGQENQPQHF.

This clone was recorded a few times. The chain couples TRBV7-9 to TRBJ2-5; D is undetermined. This CDR3 region has 14 residues. Trimming cost V 3 bases and J 3 bases, with 11 bases left between them. Germline-derived CDR1 and CDR2 are SEHNR and FQNEAQ (reference sequence). The CDR3 loop is CASSFFGPEETQYF. CDR3 DNA: TGTGCCAGCAGCTTTTTTGGCCCCGAAGAGACCCAGTACTTC.

The V call is TRBV19, the J call TRBJ1-1; a possible D gene is TRBD1 (6 bases). The CDR3 length is 13 residues. Germline-derived CDR1 and CDR2 are LNHDA and SQIVND (reference sequence). V dropped 4 bases and J dropped 4 bases, with 10 bases sitting between them. The CDR3 reads CASSTTGFTEAFF. The CDR3 nucleotides read TGTGCCAGTAGTACCACAGGGTTCACTGAAGCTTTCTTT.

The table lists this clone with a few counts. V gene TRBV6-1 combines with J gene TRBJ1-5, with unresolved D. Trimming removed 2 bases at V and 3 bases at J, with 14 bases between. Germline-derived CDR1 and CDR2 are MNHNS and SASEGT. The CDR3 extends over 16 amino acids. CDR3 loop: CASSERSEGNNQPQHF. Here the CDR3 DNA reads TGTGCCAGCAGTGAACGCAGTGAGGGCAACAATCAGCCCCAGCATTTT.

The V call is TRBV6-5, the J call TRBJ1-2; tentatively, D is TRBD1 (5 bases). The germline V gene encodes CDR1 MNHEY and CDR2 SVGAGI. The V end was cut by 6 bases, the J end by 8 bases, with 16 bases between. The CDR3 is made up of 13 amino acids. CDR3 in DNA: TGTGCCAGCAGCCCGCAGGGATTCGGAGGCTACACCTTC. Translating gives CASSPQGFGGYTF.

The rearrangement uses TRBV7-2 and TRBJ2-7; no reliable D call. Per germline, CDR1 SGHTA and CDR2 FQGNSA. The CDR3 is 15 residues long. With 7 bases removed from V and 6 bases from J, the gap between germline ends came to 22 bases. The CDR3 spells CASTDAIGDSIEQYF. The CDR3 DNA is TGTGCCAGCACCGATGCGATCGGAGATTCAATCGAGCAGTACTTC.

The V gene is TRBV5-4, the J gene TRBJ2-5; D possibly corresponds to TRBD2 (5 bases). The germline gives CDR1 SGHNT, CDR2 YYREEE (reference sequence). The CDR3 runs 16 residues. Trimming took off 0 bases at V and 2 bases at J, with 14 bases between the two ends. CDR3 protein: CASSLGTQRRQETQYF. CDR3 DNA sequence: TGTGCCAGCAGCTTGGGGACTCAACGCCGGCAAGAGACCCAGTACTTC.